One and the same sample provided the 22 T cell receptor beta chains below, sequenced in a study of Graves' ophthalmopathy and Graves' hyperthyroidism. For repertoire sequencing, the TCR beta CDR3 regions were amplified from RNA transcripts. First-round RT-PCR with HTBI primers preceded a second-round multiplex PCR. From the multiplex PCR reads, TCRdb called clonotypes with MiXCR, one entry per CDR3 protein. The sample consists of 1 million to 1.3 million distinct CDR3 sequences, roughly 35% of them appearing once. The sequencing sample was made of peripheral blood or thyroid tissue (not recorded which). These receptors were taken from an adult man with Graves' hyperthyroidism.

V and J are TRBV7-2 and TRBJ2-2; 11 bases are shared with TRBD2. Trimming removed 8 bases from V and 7 bases from J; junction bases left unmatched: 12. This CDR3 is built from 16 residues. Germline values: CDR1 SGHTA, CDR2 FQGNSA. The CDR3 protein is CASEPPGTSGLGELFF. The DNA for the CDR3 is TGTGCCAGCGAGCCTCCCGGGACTAGCGGCCTCGGGGAGCTGTTTTTT.

The chain combines TRBV19 with TRBJ2-6; 8 bases are a match to TRBD1. The CDR3 sequence is 17 residues long. Trimming removed 4 bases from V and 0 bases from J; junction bases left unmatched: 5. Germline CDR1 LNHDA, CDR2 SQIVND (reference sequence). CDR3 in DNA: TGTGCCAGTAGTAGGACAGGGCAATTCTCTGGGGCCAACGTCCTGACTTTC. This encodes CASSRTGQFSGANVLTF.

V usage is TRBV9 and J usage is TRBJ1-4, with D perhaps TRBD1 (5 bases). Germline CDR1 SGDLS, CDR2 YYNGEE. V was pared by 4 bases and J by 5 bases, with 12 bases between. This CDR3 region has 14 residues. The CDR3 sequence is CASSYRQRNEKLFF. Written as DNA, the CDR3 is TGTGCCAGCAGCTATAGACAGAGGAATGAAAAACTGTTTTTT.

The chain combines TRBV20-1 with TRBJ1-1, with TRBD1 identical over 11 bases. Germline-derived CDR1 and CDR2 are DFQATT and SNEGSKA (reference sequence). The trim removed 5 bases at V and 5 bases at J, leaving 4 bases unmatched. This CDR3 is built from 13 residues. This CDR3 is CSAARDRGTEAFF. The CDR3 DNA sequence: TGCAGTGCTGCTCGGGACAGGGGGACTGAAGCTTTCTTT.

This clonotype was counted at least ten times. The chain couples TRBV25-1 to TRBJ2-2; 11 bases agree with TRBD2. V shed 3 bases and J 1 base; nucleotides not matched to a gene: 7. This CDR3 is built from 18 residues. CDR1 is MGHDK, CDR2 SYGVNS, per germline. The CDR3 here is CASSDGLAGYLNTGELFF. The CDR3 DNA follows: TGTGCCAGCAGTGATGGACTAGCGGGTTACTTGAACACCGGGGAGCTGTTTTTT. The variable domain in full, with the rest retrieved from reference TRBV25-1 and TRBJ2-2, is EADIYQTPRYLVIGTGKKITLECSQTMGHDKMYWYQQDPGMELHLIHYSYGVNSTEKGDLSSESTVSRIRTEHFPLTLESARPSHTSQYLCASSDGLAGYLNTGELFFGEGSRLTVL.

This clonotype has only one observation. The genes are TRBV29-1 and TRBJ2-7; 7 bases match TRBD1. CDR3 length: 14 amino acids. Per germline, CDR1 SQVTM and CDR2 ANQGSEA. V dropped 8 bases and J dropped 0; count of bases not matched to a gene: 10. CDR3 DNA: TGCAGCTTTGGAACCCGGGACAGCTCCTACGAGCAGTACTTC. This encodes CSFGTRDSSYEQYF.

The J gene is TRBJ2-5, the V gene TRBV29-1; 15 bases map to TRBD2. There are 15 residues in the CDR3. Germline-derived CDR1 and CDR2 are SQVTM and ANQGSEA. Losses at the gene ends were 6 bases for V and 4 bases for J; bases not matched to a gene: 6. This CDR3 is CSVRTSGGAGETQYF. CDR3 nucleotide sequence: TGCAGCGTGCGGACTAGCGGGGGGGCCGGAGAGACCCAGTACTTC.

This clonotype was detected ten times or more. This chain joins TRBV11-2 and TRBJ2-7, with TRBD1 matching 8 bases. Germline loops: CDR1 SGHAT, CDR2 FQNNGV. V lost 0 bases, J lost 2 bases, and 6 bases stayed unmatched. This CDR3 comprises 16 residues. CDR3 DNA: TGTGCCAGCAGCTTAGACCTGGACAGGGTCCCCTACGAGCAGTACTTC. Translated: CASSLDLDRVPYEQYF.

This clonotype was observed at least ten times. The V gene is TRBV19, the J gene TRBJ1-2; 8 bases line up with TRBD1. Germline trimming cut 8 bases from V and 9 bases from J; bases unmatched to any gene: 5. The CDR3 loop spans 11 amino acids. Germline CDR1 reads LNHDA; CDR2 reads SQIVND (reference sequence). This CDR3 reads CASWDRSSYTF. CDR3 coding DNA: TGTGCCAGTTGGGACAGGAGCAGCTACACCTTC.

V is TRBV25-1 and J is TRBJ1-1; possible D gene TRBD1, 5 bases. The CDR3 is made up of 16 amino acids. Germline lookup yields CDR1 MGHDK and CDR2 SYGVNS. Trimming cost V 6 bases and J 6 bases, with 23 bases left between them. This CDR3 is CASSPGTDTGEPEAFF. For the CDR3, the DNA is TGTGCCAGCAGCCCAGGGACGGACACCGGGGAGCCTGAAGCTTTCTTT. Full variable domain (rest looked up from reference TRBV25-1 and TRBJ1-1): EADIYQTPRYLVIGTGKKITLECSQTMGHDKMYWYQQDPGMELHLIHYSYGVNSTEKGDLSSESTVSRIRTEHFPLTLESARPSHTSQYLCASSPGTDTGEPEAFFGQGTRLTVV.

V gene TRBV10-2 combines with J gene TRBJ2-7; a possible D gene is TRBD1 (6 bases). V was shortened by 2 bases and J by 6 bases, with 8 bases between the two germline ends. CDR3 length: 12 residues. The germline gives CDR1 WSHSY, CDR2 SAAADI. The CDR3 here is CASSEPDSEQYF. Here the CDR3 DNA reads TGCGCCAGCAGTGAGCCGGACAGCGAGCAGTACTTC.

By share of the sample, this clonotype is medium-sized (0.01 to 0.1%). CDR3 residues: CASSIRVGGYTF. In DNA, the CDR3 is TGTGCCAGTAGTATCCGGGTTGGCGGCTACACCTTC. The chain employs TRBV19 and TRBJ1-2; D is unclear. Germline V gene data show CDR1 as LNHDA and CDR2 as SQIVND (reference sequence). This CDR3 spans 12 amino acids. V lost 3 bases and J lost 8, with 10 bases in between. Variable domain in full (rest from reference TRBV19 and TRBJ1-2): DGGITQSPKYLFRKEGQNVTLSCEQNLNHDAMYWYRQDPGQGLRLIYYSQIVNDFQKGDIAEGYSVSREKKESFPLTVTSAQKNPTAFYLCASSIRVGGYTFGSGTRLTVV.

This clonotype was seen ten or more times. V usage is TRBV25-1 and J usage is TRBJ1-4; TRBD1 might be the D (5 bases). There are 12 residues in the CDR3. Germline V gene data show CDR1 as MGHDK and CDR2 as SYGVNS. The V and J ends lost 8 bases and 7 bases respectively, with 11 bases between them. The CDR3 is CASGQGTEKLFF. The CDR3 DNA reads as TGTGCCAGCGGCCAGGGCACTGAAAAACTGTTTTTT.

About this clonotype: One end of the junction varies from germline; a read error may be responsible. The V call is TRBV9, the J call TRBJ2-5, with D maybe TRBD2 (6 bases). The germline V gene encodes CDR1 SGDLS and CDR2 YYNGEE. There are 15 residues in the CDR3. The CDR3, as DNA: TGTGCCAGCAGTCCCCGGACGGGAGTCCGTGAGACCCAGTCCTTC. It specifies CASSPRTGVRETQSF.

The chain combines TRBV12-3 or TRBV12-4 with TRBJ2-7; TRBD2 is a possible D gene (7 bases). This CDR3 comprises 15 residues. Trimming left V 5 bases short and J 2 bases short, with 16 bases between. For the CDR3, the DNA is TGTGCCAGCAGTCGGGGGGCAGGGGAGGCCTACGAGCAGTACTTC. Its translation is CASSRGAGEAYEQYF.

This clonotype was counted at least ten times. The chain has TRBV7-2 and TRBJ1-2; D unclear. There are 13 residues in the CDR3. Germline assignment: CDR1 SGHTA and CDR2 FQGNSA. The V and J ends lost 1 base and 8 bases respectively, with 11 bases between them. The CDR3 coding sequence is TGTGCCAGCAGCTTAGACTTTAAGGTCGGCTACACCTTC. Its protein product is CASSLDFKVGYTF. The whole variable domain, remainder taken from reference TRBV7-2 and TRBJ1-2, is GAGVSQSPSNKVTEKGKDVELRCDPISGHTALYWYRQSLGQGLEFLIYFQGNSAPDKSGLPSDRFSAERTGGSVSTLTIQRTQQEDSAVYLCASSLDFKVGYTFGSGTRLTVV.

As concerns this clonotype: A much larger clone is a single base away; this may be a read error. CDR3 sequence (DNA): TGTGCCAGTAGTACCCCGGACAGGGTAGATCCTAAGGGCAATCGGCCCCAGCATTTT. Protein sequence: CASSTPDRVDPKGNRPQHF. The chain joins TRBV19 to TRBJ1-5; TRBD1 agrees at 8 bases. Per the germline V gene, CDR1 is LNHDA and CDR2 is SQIVND (reference sequence). The CDR3 totals 19 residues.

This clonotype occurred many times. This chain connects TRBV7-9 to TRBJ1-1; no clear D gene. V lost 3 bases, J lost 3 bases, and 23 bases lay in between. CDR1 is SEHNR and CDR2 is FQNEAQ in the germline V gene (reference sequence). The CDR3 covers 18 residues. Written as DNA, the CDR3 is TGTGCCAGCAGCTTTCCCACCGAAGGTGGAACTGGGGACACTGAAGCTTTCTTT. Protein: CASSFPTEGGTGDTEAFF.

This clonotype was observed at least ten times. The chain recombines TRBV25-1 with TRBJ1-2, with a weak D call TRBD1 (6 bases). V was clipped by 4 bases and J by 0 bases, with 6 bases between them. Germline CDR1 reads MGHDK; CDR2 reads SYGVNS. CDR3 size: 13 residues. The CDR3 loop reads CASSGTANYGYTF. CDR3 nucleotides: TGTGCCAGCAGTGGGACAGCTAACTATGGCTACACCTTC.

As regards this clonotype: This may be a read error, as it is one base from a much larger clone. This chain links TRBV10-3 with TRBJ2-7, with TRBD1 as a possible D gene (6 bases). Germline V CDR1 and CDR2: ENHRY, SYGVKD. With 8 bases removed from V and 2 bases from J, the gap between germline ends came to 13 bases. The length of the CDR3 is 13 residues. CDR3 in amino acids: CAISPAGAYEQYF. The DNA for the CDR3 is TGTGCCATCTCGCCGGCAGGGGCCTACGAGCAGTACTTC.

The rearrangement uses TRBV7-9 and TRBJ1-6; 10 bases match TRBD1. V was pared by 8 bases and J by 5 bases, with 6 bases of the junction left unmatched. The CDR3 covers 15 residues. The germline V gene encodes CDR1 SEHNR and CDR2 FQNEAQ (reference sequence). CDR3 sequence reads: CASSHGQGDNSPLHF. CDR3 nucleotide sequence: TGTGCCAGCTCGCACGGACAGGGGGATAATTCACCCCTCCACTTT.

This clonotype was detected many times. V usage is TRBV10-3 and J usage is TRBJ2-5; 8 nucleotides line up with TRBD2. CDR1 is ENHRY, CDR2 SYGVKD, per germline. J was trimmed by 1 base and V by 4 bases; bases with no gene match: 14. The CDR3 has 18 residues. CDR3 nucleotides: TGTGCCATCAGTGCCGGTCCGGGGGGCGGGGGGCCCCAAGAGACCCAGTACTTC. Translated, it gives CAISAGPGGGGPQETQYF.